This passage covers 26 T cell receptor beta chains from one sample sequenced in a study of cytomegalovirus exposure and HLA in healthy donors (dated by TCRdb to about 2017). The library was built by means of the immunoSEQ multiplex PCR assay. For the multiplex PCR, a mixture combining 60 forward primers for TCR Vbeta segments and 13 reverse primers for TCR Jbeta segments was used. TCRdb's version of the immuneACCESS table is confined to in-frame rearrangements and falls short of the full clone set. An unresolved V gene accounts for under half of the shortfall where checked; the remainder is of unknown origin. In this sample's table one finds 30,000 to 40,000 clones. The ten most abundant clones make up around 10% of the sample. The specimen was PBMCs. The receptors shown here come from a man in his forties in good health and CMV-seropositive.

This sequence joins TRBV29-1 and TRBJ1-6; perhaps TRBD1 as D (6 bases). The CDR3 covers 15 residues. Trimming took off 1 base at V and 9 bases at J, with 16 bases between the two ends. Germline values: CDR1 SQVTM, CDR2 ANQGSEA. CDR3 DNA sequence: TGCAGCGTTGAAGTCTTCACGGGGGGCATTTCACCCCTCCACTTT. Protein: CSVEVFTGGISPLHF.

CDR3 residues: CASIASGGRTDTQYF. Here the CDR3 DNA reads TGTGCCAGCATCGCATCCGGTGGGAGGACAGATACGCAGTATTTT. The V call is TRBV5-4, the J call TRBJ2-3; weak D call: TRBD2 (6 bases). CDR3 length: 15 amino acids. V gave up 6 bases and J gave up 3 bases, with 17 bases separating them. The germline gives CDR1 SGHNT, CDR2 YYREEE (reference sequence).

The chain couples TRBV5-8 to TRBJ1-5; 9 nucleotides agree with TRBD1. The length of the CDR3 is 15 residues. V was pared by 4 bases and J by 6 bases, with 8 bases of the junction left unmatched. Germline CDR1 and CDR2: SGHTS and YDEGEE. The chain's CDR3 is CASSPRTGGSQPQHF. CDR3 nucleotides: TGTGCCAGCAGCCCACGAACAGGGGGCAGTCAGCCCCAGCATTTT.

V usage is TRBV5-1 and J usage is TRBJ2-7; possible D gene TRBD1, 6 bases. The CDR3 has 13 residues. CDR1 is SGHRS and CDR2 is YFSETQ in the germline V gene. V lost 6 bases and J 4 bases, leaving 14 bases between the germline ends. This chain's CDR3 is CASTPGTGYEQYF. CDR3 sequence (DNA): TGCGCCAGCACCCCCGGAACAGGGTACGAGCAGTACTTC.

The rearrangement joins TRBV5-1 to TRBJ2-5; D is possibly TRBD2 (6 bases). The CDR3 runs to 15 residues. Germline CDR1 reads SGHRS; CDR2 reads YFSETQ. V gave up 0 bases and J gave up 3 bases, with 12 bases separating them. The CDR3 is CASSLGDLGKETQYF. The CDR3 nucleotides read TGCGCCAGCAGCTTGGGGGACTTAGGGAAAGAGACCCAGTACTTC.

The chain has TRBV10-3 and TRBJ2-5; tentative D call: TRBD1 (6 bases). Gene TRBJ2-7 matches the end of the DNA better, so the J call may be wrong. Germline CDR1 reads ENHRY; CDR2 reads SYGVKD. This CDR3 is 15 amino acids long. CDR3 residues: CAILRIRGLSYEQYF. CDR3 in DNA: TGTGCCATCCTACGGATCAGGGGCCTCTCCTACGAGCAGTACTTC.

V usage is TRBV19 and J usage is TRBJ2-5; 7 bases map to TRBD2. CDR1 LNHDA and CDR2 SQIVND come from the germline V gene (reference sequence). CDR3 size: 14 residues. Germline trimming cut 6 bases from V and 3 bases from J; bases unmatched to any gene: 7. The CDR3: CASRGGSLKETQYF. CDR3 bases: TGTGCCAGTAGGGGCGGGAGCCTCAAAGAGACCCAGTACTTC.

The rearrangement joins TRBV6-5 to TRBJ2-3; 7 positions agree with TRBD2. The CDR3 loop spans 11 amino acids. The V gene's germline CDR1 is MNHEY and CDR2 SVGAGI. The trim removed 7 bases at V and 6 bases at J, leaving 1 base unmatched. The CDR3 region is CASNSGDTQYF. CDR3 coding DNA: TGTGCCAGCAATAGCGGGGATACGCAGTATTTT.

The genes are TRBV5-6 and TRBJ1-5, with D uncertain. The CDR3 extends over 16 amino acids. V gave up 4 bases and J gave up 0 bases, with 14 bases separating them. The V gene's germline CDR1 is SGHDT and CDR2 YYEEEE. CDR3 bases: TGTGCCAGCAGCCTCTTCCAGGCGGGTAGCAATCAGCCCCAGCATTTT. Translation: CASSLFQAGSNQPQHF. The full variable domain, rest sourced from reference TRBV5-6 and TRBJ1-5, is DAGVTQSPTHLIKTRGQQVTLRCSPKSGHDTVSWYQQALGQGPQFIFQYYEEEERQRGNFPDRFSGHQFPNYSSELNVNALLLGDSALYLCASSLFQAGSNQPQHFGDGTRLSIL.

The V call is TRBV19, the J call TRBJ1-1; 8 nucleotides match TRBD1. Germline-derived CDR1 and CDR2 are LNHDA and SQIVND (reference sequence). V lost 5 bases and J lost 11; bases outside the gene matches: 13. The CDR3 consists of 14 residues. CDR3 amino acids: CASSSRTGGREAFF. DNA for the CDR3: TGTGCCAGTAGTTCTCGAACAGGGGGGCGGGAGGCTTTCTTT.

J is TRBJ1-1 and V is TRBV6-1; no reliable D call. This CDR3 contains 11 residues. CDR1 MNHNS and CDR2 SASEGT come from the germline V gene. The V gene lost 7 bases and the J gene lost 5 bases, with 8 bases spanning the gap. DNA of the CDR3: TGTGCCAGCACTGCGAGGACTGAAGCTTTCTTT. It translates to CASTARTEAFF.

The chain employs TRBV10-3 and TRBJ2-7; no clear D. Germline CDR1 ENHRY, CDR2 SYGVKD. Trimming cost V 6 bases and J 2 bases, with 14 bases left between them. CDR3 length: 14 amino acids. CDR3 protein: CAIRGAIAPYEQYF. The CDR3 nucleotides read TGTGCCATCAGAGGAGCTATAGCCCCCTACGAGCAGTACTTC.

The V and J genes are TRBV5-1 and TRBJ1-2, with 8 bases fitting TRBD1. Trimming removed 5 bases from V and 1 base from J; junction bases left unmatched: 4. The germline V gene has CDR1 SGHRS and CDR2 YFSETQ. This CDR3 has 14 residues. The DNA for the CDR3 is TGCGCCAGCAGAGGGACAGGAGATAACTATGGCTACACCTTC. Translating gives CASRGTGDNYGYTF. The full variable domain, its missing parts supplied by reference TRBV5-1 and TRBJ1-2, is KAGVTQTPRYLIKTRGQQVTLSCSPISGHRSVSWYQQTPGQGLQFLFEYFSETQRNKGNFPGRFSGRQFSNSRSEMNVSTLELGDSALYLCASRGTGDNYGYTFGSGTRLTVV.

The chain links TRBV6-6 to TRBJ2-1; 8 positions match TRBD2. Per the germline V gene, CDR1 is MNHNY and CDR2 is SVGAGI (reference sequence). The trim removed 7 bases at V and 8 bases at J, leaving 13 bases unmatched. The CDR3 has 15 residues. This CDR3 reads CASTPGGSMLYEQFF. The CDR3 bases are TGTGCCAGCACGCCGGGGGGGAGTATGTTATATGAGCAGTTCTTC.

The V and J genes are TRBV5-1 and TRBJ2-3, with TRBD2 identical over 10 bases. CDR1 and CDR2 (germline): SGHRS, YFSETQ. V trimming: 0 bases; J trimming: 0 bases; junction bases outside the gene matches: 7. This CDR3 spans 18 amino acids. The CDR3 loop reads CASSLGPGTSVSTDTQYF. CDR3 sequence (DNA): TGCGCCAGCAGCTTGGGACCCGGGACTAGCGTTAGCACAGATACGCAGTATTTT.

The chain employs TRBV7-3 and TRBJ2-5; no firm D call. The ends were cut back, 5 bases at V and 5 bases at J, with 12 bases in the middle. Germline CDR1 and CDR2: SGHTA and FQGTGA. This CDR3 is built from 13 residues. CDR3: CASSHKTGETQYF. CDR3 in DNA: TGTGCCAGCAGCCACAAAACCGGGGAGACCCAGTACTTC.

This sequence joins TRBV27 and TRBJ2-1; D may be TRBD1 (5 bases). V was clipped by 3 bases and J by 5 bases, with 17 bases between them. Germline V CDR1 and CDR2: MNHEY, SMNVEV (reference sequence). CDR3 length: 16 amino acids. This CDR3 is CASSLAMFRTNNEQFF. CDR3 bases: TGTGCCAGCAGTTTGGCCATGTTCCGGACAAACAATGAGCAGTTCTTC.

The V call is TRBV13, the J call TRBJ2-2; 10 bases match TRBD1. Trimming cost V 2 bases and J 5 bases; bases outside gene matches: 5. CDR1 and CDR2 (germline): PRHDT, FYEKMQ (reference sequence). There are 16 residues in the CDR3. CDR3 sequence: CASSLLGQGETGELFF. The CDR3 nucleotides are TGTGCCAGCAGCTTACTAGGACAGGGGGAGACCGGGGAGCTGTTTTTT. The full variable domain, with the rest looked up from reference TRBV13 and TRBJ2-2, is AAGVIQSPRHLIKEKRETATLKCYPIPRHDTVYWYQQGPGQDPQFLISFYEKMQSDKGSIPDRFSAQQFSDYHSELNMSSLELGDSALYFCASSLLGQGETGELFFGEGSRLTVL.

The CDR3, as DNA: TGCAGCGTTGGGGGGACAGGCAATCAGCCCCAGCATTTT. Amino acids: CSVGGTGNQPQHF. This sequence joins TRBV29-1 and TRBJ1-5; 7 nucleotides line up with TRBD1. The junction had 2 bases not matched to a gene; V was cut back by 4 bases and J by 2 bases. This CDR3 region has 13 residues. CDR1 and CDR2 (germline): SQVTM, ANQGSEA.

This chain joins TRBV19 and TRBJ2-5, with D possibly matching TRBD2 (5 bases). The end of the DNA fits TRBJ2-7 better, so the J call may be wrong. Germline CDR1 and CDR2: LNHDA and SQIVND (reference sequence). This CDR3 is 14 amino acids long. CDR3 sequence: CASASGGGSYEQYF. The DNA of the CDR3 is TGTGCCAGTGCCTCCGGAGGAGGTTCCTACGAGCAGTACTTC.

The J gene is TRBJ1-2, the V gene TRBV7-2, with 7 bases that match TRBD1. The CDR3 totals 15 residues. Trimming removed 4 bases from V and 8 bases from J; junction bases left unmatched: 13. Germline CDR1 is SGHTA and CDR2 is FQGNSA. CDR3 loop: CASSSTPSGGTGYTF. Written as DNA, the CDR3 is TGTGCCAGCAGCTCGACACCTTCAGGGGGGACCGGCTACACCTTC.

The chain combines TRBV30 with TRBJ1-3, with 7 bases lining up with TRBD1. J gave up 6 bases and V 4 bases, and 9 bases lay outside the gene matches. The CDR3 sequence is 14 residues long. Germline lookup yields CDR1 GTSNPN and CDR2 SVGIG (reference sequence). DNA for the CDR3: TGTGCCTGGAAAGGACAGGATCTCTTAAACACCATATATTTT. As protein: CAWKGQDLLNTIYF.

The V gene is TRBV29-1, the J gene TRBJ2-7, with D perhaps TRBD2 (6 bases). Germline CDR1 and CDR2: SQVTM and ANQGSEA. Trimming stripped 1 base from V and 4 bases from J, with 8 bases between. CDR3 length: 12 amino acids. CDR3 bases: TGCAGCGTTGAAGGGGACTCATACGAGCAGTACTTC. Translation: CSVEGDSYEQYF.

The rearrangement joins TRBV29-1 to TRBJ2-7; 8 bases agree with TRBD2. The CDR3 extends over 13 amino acids. V shed 6 bases, J shed 3 bases, and the junction held 7 bases outside the gene matches. Germline lookup yields CDR1 SQVTM and CDR2 ANQGSEA. In DNA, the CDR3 is TGCAGCGTCATCGGGACTAGGGTCTACGAGCAGTACTTC. Protein sequence: CSVIGTRVYEQYF.

The V gene is TRBV27, the J gene TRBJ2-1, with a weak D call TRBD1 (8 bases). The CDR3 spans 18 residues. Germline loops: CDR1 MNHEY, CDR2 SMNVEV (reference sequence). The V gene lost 11 bases and the J gene lost 4 bases, with 30 bases spanning the gap. CDR3 region: CAGPPRSPHRGGYNEQFF. The CDR3 bases are TGTGCCGGGCCCCCACGCTCACCTCACAGGGGGGGGTACAATGAGCAGTTCTTC.

The chain has TRBV9 and TRBJ1-1; D might be TRBD1 (6 bases). The CDR3 sequence is 13 residues long. Germline V CDR1 and CDR2: SGDLS, YYNGEE. The V and J ends lost 0 bases and 9 bases respectively, with 12 bases between them. The CDR3 bases are TGTGCCAGCAGCGTAGCGACAGGCGAAAAAGCTTTCTTT. Residues: CASSVATGEKAFF.